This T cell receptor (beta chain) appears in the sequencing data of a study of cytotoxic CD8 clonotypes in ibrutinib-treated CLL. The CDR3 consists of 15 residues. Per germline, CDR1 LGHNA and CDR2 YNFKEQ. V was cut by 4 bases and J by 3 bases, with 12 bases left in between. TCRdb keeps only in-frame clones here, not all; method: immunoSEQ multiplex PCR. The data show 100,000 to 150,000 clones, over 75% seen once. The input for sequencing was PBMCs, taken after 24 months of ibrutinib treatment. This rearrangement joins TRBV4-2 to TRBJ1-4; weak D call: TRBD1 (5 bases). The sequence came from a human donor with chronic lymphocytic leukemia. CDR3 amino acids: CASSPTQGPNEKLFF. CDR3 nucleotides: TGTGCCAGCAGCCCTACCCAGGGACCTAATGAAAAACTGTTTTTT.